This entry features one TCR beta chain sequence. Its antigen is still unknown. These data belong to a study of T cells after yellow fever vaccination. The study's findings and limits: Researchers cautioned that FACS-sorted repertoires could harbor abundant clonotypes contaminating from the bulk population.

MiXCR, run by TCRdb on the 5' RACE reads, gives a single entry per CDR3 protein. The sample contains approximately 250,000 distinct CDR3 sequences, 3.6% of which appear only once. The source material was PBMCs, sampled 15 days after the yellow fever booster vaccination. The receptor was derived from a man aged 18 to 29 who received the YFV17D yellow fever vaccine.

The chain's CDR3 is CASSIEGYQPQHF. Written as DNA, the CDR3 is TGTGCCAGTAGTATTGAAGGATATCAGCCCCAGCATTTT. J is TRBJ1-5 and V is TRBV19; D gene unclear. V dropped 3 bases and J dropped 5 bases, with 8 bases sitting between them. Germline V CDR1 and CDR2: LNHDA, SQIVND (reference sequence). The CDR3 runs to 13 residues. The variable domain in full, with the rest retrieved from reference TRBV19 and TRBJ1-5, is DGGITQSPKYLFRKEGQNVTLSCEQNLNHDAMYWYRQDPGQGLRLIYYSQIVNDFQKGDIAEGYSVSREKKESFPLTVTSAQKNPTAFYLCASSIEGYQPQHFGDGTRLSIL.